This TCR beta chain is from a study of blood T cell repertoires in COVID-19. Study-level information: From T cells, B-cell-depleted T cells, or PBMCs came the material, which was cDNA or gDNA.

The authors' processing: For nucleated cells, counts were estimated from reference gene primer amplification. Using immunoSEQ multiplex PCR, the repertoire was profiled, and TCRdb retains in-frame clones only, with some absent. From that table come the V and J calls and clone size; the DNA was used to work out D and trimming. The table has 85,000 to 95,000 clones, around 86% seen once. Germline V lookup: CDR1 SGDLS, CDR2 YYNGEE. This CDR3 is 15 amino acids long. J gave up 5 bases and V 0 bases, and 5 bases lay outside the gene matches. The sequence was collected from a woman of 80 years or more with acute or convalescent COVID-19. Input material: peripheral blood. V usage is TRBV9 and J usage is TRBJ2-7, with 10 bases lining up with TRBD2. In DNA form, the CDR3 reads TGTGCCAGCAGCGTAGCTTCGGGACTAGCGAACGAGCAGTACTTC. It translates to CASSVASGLANEQYF.